One and the same sample provided the 2 T cell receptor beta chains below, sequenced in a study of cytomegalovirus exposure and HLA in healthy donors. Some clones are missing from TCRdb's copy, which holds only in-frame ones; the method was immunoSEQ multiplex PCR. The sample gives 120,000 or so clones, roughly 90% of which show up once; roughly 2% is in the top ten. The specimen sequenced was PBMCs. The receptors derive from a young woman in good health and CMV-seronegative.

This chain's CDR3 is CASGRQGSLWNTEAFF. The DNA of the CDR3 is TGTGCCAGCGGACGACAGGGAAGTCTTTGGAACACTGAAGCTTTCTTT. This rearrangement joins TRBV28 to TRBJ1-1; 7 nucleotides agree with TRBD1. Germline V gives CDR1 MDHEN, CDR2 SYDVKM. There are 16 residues in the CDR3. The ends lost 8 bases at V and 1 base at J; junction bases unmatched: 13.

The V call is TRBV4-2, the J call TRBJ2-1, with 13 bases that match TRBD2. V was clipped by 1 base and J by 10 bases; unmatched bases: 16. The CDR3 has 19 amino acids. Germline V gene data show CDR1 as LGHNA and CDR2 as YNFKEQ. CDR3 protein: CASSQGGSVRTSGRGEQFF. In DNA form, the CDR3 reads TGTGCCAGCAGCCAAGGAGGGTCGGTGAGGACTAGCGGGAGAGGAGAGCAGTTCTTC.